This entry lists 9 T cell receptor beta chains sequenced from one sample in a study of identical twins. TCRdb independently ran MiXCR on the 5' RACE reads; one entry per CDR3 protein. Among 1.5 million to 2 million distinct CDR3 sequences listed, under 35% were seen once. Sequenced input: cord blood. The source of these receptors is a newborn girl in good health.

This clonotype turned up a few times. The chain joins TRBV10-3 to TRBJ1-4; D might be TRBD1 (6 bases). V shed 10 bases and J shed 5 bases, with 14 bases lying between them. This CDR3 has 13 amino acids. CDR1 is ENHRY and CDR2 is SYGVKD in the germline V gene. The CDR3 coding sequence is TGTGCCACCCTGGACGGGACAAATGAAAAACTGTTTTTT. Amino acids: CATLDGTNEKLFF.

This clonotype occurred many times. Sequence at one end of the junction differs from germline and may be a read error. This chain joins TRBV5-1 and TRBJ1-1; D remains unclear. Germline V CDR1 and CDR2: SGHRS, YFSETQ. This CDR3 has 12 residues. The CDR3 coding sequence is TGTGCCAGCAGCTTAGGGTACACTGAAGCTTTCTTT. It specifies CASSLGYTEAFF.

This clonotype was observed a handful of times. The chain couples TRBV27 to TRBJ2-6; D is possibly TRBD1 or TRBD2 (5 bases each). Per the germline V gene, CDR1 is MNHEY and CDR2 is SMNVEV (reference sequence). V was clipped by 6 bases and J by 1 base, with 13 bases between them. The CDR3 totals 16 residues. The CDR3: CASSQWGFSGANVLTF. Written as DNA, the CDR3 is TGTGCCAGCAGCCAATGGGGGTTTTCTGGGGCCAACGTCCTGACTTTC.

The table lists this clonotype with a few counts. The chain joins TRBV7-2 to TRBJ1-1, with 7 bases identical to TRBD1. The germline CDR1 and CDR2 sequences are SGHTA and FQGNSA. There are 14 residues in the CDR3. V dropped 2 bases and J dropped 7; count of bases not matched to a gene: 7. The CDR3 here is CASSLPTGRGEAFF. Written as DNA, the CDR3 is TGTGCCAGCAGCTTACCGACAGGGAGGGGTGAAGCTTTCTTT.

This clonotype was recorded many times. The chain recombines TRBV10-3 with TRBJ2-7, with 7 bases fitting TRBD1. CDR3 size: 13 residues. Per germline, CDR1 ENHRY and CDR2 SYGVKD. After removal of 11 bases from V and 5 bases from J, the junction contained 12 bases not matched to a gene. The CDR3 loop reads CASCPGQPHEQYF. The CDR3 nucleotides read TGTGCCTCCTGTCCGGGACAGCCCCACGAGCAGTACTTC.

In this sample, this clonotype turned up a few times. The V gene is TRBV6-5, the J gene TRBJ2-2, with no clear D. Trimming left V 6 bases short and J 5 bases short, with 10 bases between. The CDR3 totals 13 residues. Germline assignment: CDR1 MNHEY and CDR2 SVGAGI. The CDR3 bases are TGTGCCAGCAGACCTCTGGGGACCGGGGAGCTGTTTTTT. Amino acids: CASRPLGTGELFF.

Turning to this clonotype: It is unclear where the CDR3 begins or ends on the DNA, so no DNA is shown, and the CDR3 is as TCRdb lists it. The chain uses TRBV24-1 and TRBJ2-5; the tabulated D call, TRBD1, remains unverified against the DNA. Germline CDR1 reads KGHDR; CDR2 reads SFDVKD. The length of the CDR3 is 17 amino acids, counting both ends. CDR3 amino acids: CATSDLGTGQGQETQYF.

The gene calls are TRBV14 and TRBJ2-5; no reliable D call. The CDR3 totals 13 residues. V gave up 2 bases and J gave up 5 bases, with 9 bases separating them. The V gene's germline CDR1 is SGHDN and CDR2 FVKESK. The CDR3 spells CASSQTHWETQYF. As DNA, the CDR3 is TGTGCCAGCAGCCAAACCCACTGGGAGACCCAGTACTTC.

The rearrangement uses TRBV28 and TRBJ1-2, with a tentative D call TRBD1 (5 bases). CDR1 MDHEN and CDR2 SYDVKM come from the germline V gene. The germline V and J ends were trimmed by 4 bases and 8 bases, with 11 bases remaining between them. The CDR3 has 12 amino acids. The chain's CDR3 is CASSSRNRGYTF. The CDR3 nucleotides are TGTGCCAGCAGTTCGAGAAACAGGGGCTACACCTTC.